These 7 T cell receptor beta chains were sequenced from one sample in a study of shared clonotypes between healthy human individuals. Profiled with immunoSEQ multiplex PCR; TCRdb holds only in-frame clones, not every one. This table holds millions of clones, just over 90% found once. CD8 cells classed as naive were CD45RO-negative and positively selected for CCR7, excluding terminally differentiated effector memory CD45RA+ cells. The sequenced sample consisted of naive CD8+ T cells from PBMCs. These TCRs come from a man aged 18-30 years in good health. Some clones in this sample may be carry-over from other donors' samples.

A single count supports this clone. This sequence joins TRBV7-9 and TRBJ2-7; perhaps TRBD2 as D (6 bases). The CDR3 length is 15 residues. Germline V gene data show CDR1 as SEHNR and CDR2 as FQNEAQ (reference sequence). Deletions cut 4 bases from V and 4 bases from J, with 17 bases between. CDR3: CASSSPGVGRYEQYF. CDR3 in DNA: TGTGCCAGCAGCTCCCCGGGGGTGGGTCGATACGAGCAGTACTTC.

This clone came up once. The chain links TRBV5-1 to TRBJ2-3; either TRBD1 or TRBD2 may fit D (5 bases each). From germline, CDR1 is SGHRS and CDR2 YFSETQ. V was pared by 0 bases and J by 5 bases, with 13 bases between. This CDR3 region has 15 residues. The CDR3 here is CASSLEPGAEDTQYF. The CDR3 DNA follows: TGCGCCAGCAGCTTGGAGCCCGGGGCGGAAGATACGCAGTATTTT.

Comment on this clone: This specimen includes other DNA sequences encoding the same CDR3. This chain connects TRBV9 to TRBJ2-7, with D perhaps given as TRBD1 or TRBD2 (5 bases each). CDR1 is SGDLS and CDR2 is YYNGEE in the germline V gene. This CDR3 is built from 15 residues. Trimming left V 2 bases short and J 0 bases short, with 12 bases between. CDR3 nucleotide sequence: TGTGCCAGCAGCGTCGGGACCGCAAGCTCCTACGAGCAGTACTTC. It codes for CASSVGTASSYEQYF.

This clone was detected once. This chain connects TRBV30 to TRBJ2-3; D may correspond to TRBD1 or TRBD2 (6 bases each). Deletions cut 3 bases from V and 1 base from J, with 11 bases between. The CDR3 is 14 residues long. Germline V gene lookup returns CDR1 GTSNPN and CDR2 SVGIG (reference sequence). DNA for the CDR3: TGTGCCTGGAGCTGGGGGGCTGGCACAGATACGCAGTATTTT. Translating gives CAWSWGAGTDTQYF.

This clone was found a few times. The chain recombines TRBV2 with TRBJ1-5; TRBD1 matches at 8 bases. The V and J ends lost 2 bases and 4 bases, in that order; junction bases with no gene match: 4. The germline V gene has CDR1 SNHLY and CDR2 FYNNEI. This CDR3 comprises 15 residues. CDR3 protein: CASSELGQDNQPQHF. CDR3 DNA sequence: TGTGCCAGCAGTGAATTGGGACAGGATAATCAGCCCCAGCATTTT.

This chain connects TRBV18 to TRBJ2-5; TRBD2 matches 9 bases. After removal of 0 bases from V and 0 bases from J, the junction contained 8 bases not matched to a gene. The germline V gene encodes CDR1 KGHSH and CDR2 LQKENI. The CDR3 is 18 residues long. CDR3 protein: CASSPPSLVAGDQETQYF. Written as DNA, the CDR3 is TGTGCCAGCTCACCACCGTCCTTAGTAGCGGGAGACCAAGAGACCCAGTACTTC.

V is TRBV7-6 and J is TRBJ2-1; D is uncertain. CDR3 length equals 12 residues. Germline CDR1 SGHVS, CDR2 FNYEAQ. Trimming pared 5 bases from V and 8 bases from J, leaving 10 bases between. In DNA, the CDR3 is TGTGCCAGCAGCCCAGGCTTCGATGAGCAGTTCTTC. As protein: CASSPGFDEQFF.